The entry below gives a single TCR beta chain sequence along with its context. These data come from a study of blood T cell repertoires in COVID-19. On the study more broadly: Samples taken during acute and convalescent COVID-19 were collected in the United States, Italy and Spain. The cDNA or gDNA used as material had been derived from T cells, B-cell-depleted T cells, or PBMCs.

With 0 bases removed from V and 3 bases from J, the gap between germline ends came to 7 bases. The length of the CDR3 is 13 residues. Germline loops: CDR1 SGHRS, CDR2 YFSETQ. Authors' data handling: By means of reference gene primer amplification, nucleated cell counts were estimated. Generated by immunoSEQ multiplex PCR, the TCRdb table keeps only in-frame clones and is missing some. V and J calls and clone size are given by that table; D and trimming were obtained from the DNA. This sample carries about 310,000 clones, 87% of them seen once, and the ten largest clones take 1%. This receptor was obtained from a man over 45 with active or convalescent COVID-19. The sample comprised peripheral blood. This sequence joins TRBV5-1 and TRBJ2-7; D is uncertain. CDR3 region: CASSLGTDYEQYF. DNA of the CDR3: TGCGCCAGCAGCTTGGGAACAGACTACGAGCAGTACTTC.